This TCR beta chain was documented in a study of a mutant IDH1 vaccine in newly diagnosed glioma. Turning to the study itself: Beginning 4-6 weeks after radiotherapy alone, or with temozolomide cycles, vaccination took place.

Specified time point: week 35, safety follow-up. One vaccine dose held 300 ug of mutant IDH1 20-mer peptide and came with topical imiquimod. This CDR3 is 14 amino acids long. V was cut by 2 bases and J by 0 bases, with 6 bases left in between. Germline V gene sequence: CDR1 MRHNA, CDR2 SNTAGT. Clones were sequenced by immunoSEQ multiplex PCR, and TCRdb holds only the in-frame ones, with some missing. The table has some 63,000 clones, about 74% seen once. As concerns this clone: Its antigen is undetermined.

The sequencing used PBMCs, collected from a glioma patient whose treatment included an IDH1 peptide vaccine. The receptor comes from a man in his fifties or sixties with glioma. V and J are TRBV6-4 and TRBJ2-3, with a tentative D call TRBD1 (6 bases). The CDR3, as DNA: TGTGCCAGCAGTGACAGGGGGAGCACAGATACGCAGTATTTT. Translated, it gives CASSDRGSTDTQYF.